Described below is a single T cell receptor beta chain sequence and its context. As handled by the study authors: Amplification from reference gene primers served as the basis for estimated nucleated cell counts. The protocol was immunoSEQ multiplex PCR, while the TCRdb copy is restricted to in-frame clones and leaves out a portion. V, J and clone size are those of that table, while D and trimming were read from the DNA. Here the sample spans roughly 60,000 clones, 84% being singletons. This record belongs to a study of blood T cell repertoires in COVID-19. The wider study: Sites across the United States, Italy and Spain contributed samples from acute and convalescent COVID-19. The cDNA or gDNA used as material had been derived from T cells, B-cell-depleted T cells, or PBMCs.

The V and J ends lost 0 bases and 2 bases respectively, with 7 bases between them. From germline, CDR1 is LGHDT and CDR2 YNNKEL (reference sequence). This CDR3 has 14 residues. The V and J genes are TRBV3-1 (or the pseudogene TRBV3-2) and TRBJ1-2; D gene unclear. The sample consisted of peripheral blood. This sequence originates from a woman aged 60-75 years with acute or convalescent COVID-19. This CDR3 is CASSQDLRNYGYTF. As DNA, the CDR3 is TGTGCCAGCAGCCAAGACTTGAGGAACTATGGCTACACCTTC.